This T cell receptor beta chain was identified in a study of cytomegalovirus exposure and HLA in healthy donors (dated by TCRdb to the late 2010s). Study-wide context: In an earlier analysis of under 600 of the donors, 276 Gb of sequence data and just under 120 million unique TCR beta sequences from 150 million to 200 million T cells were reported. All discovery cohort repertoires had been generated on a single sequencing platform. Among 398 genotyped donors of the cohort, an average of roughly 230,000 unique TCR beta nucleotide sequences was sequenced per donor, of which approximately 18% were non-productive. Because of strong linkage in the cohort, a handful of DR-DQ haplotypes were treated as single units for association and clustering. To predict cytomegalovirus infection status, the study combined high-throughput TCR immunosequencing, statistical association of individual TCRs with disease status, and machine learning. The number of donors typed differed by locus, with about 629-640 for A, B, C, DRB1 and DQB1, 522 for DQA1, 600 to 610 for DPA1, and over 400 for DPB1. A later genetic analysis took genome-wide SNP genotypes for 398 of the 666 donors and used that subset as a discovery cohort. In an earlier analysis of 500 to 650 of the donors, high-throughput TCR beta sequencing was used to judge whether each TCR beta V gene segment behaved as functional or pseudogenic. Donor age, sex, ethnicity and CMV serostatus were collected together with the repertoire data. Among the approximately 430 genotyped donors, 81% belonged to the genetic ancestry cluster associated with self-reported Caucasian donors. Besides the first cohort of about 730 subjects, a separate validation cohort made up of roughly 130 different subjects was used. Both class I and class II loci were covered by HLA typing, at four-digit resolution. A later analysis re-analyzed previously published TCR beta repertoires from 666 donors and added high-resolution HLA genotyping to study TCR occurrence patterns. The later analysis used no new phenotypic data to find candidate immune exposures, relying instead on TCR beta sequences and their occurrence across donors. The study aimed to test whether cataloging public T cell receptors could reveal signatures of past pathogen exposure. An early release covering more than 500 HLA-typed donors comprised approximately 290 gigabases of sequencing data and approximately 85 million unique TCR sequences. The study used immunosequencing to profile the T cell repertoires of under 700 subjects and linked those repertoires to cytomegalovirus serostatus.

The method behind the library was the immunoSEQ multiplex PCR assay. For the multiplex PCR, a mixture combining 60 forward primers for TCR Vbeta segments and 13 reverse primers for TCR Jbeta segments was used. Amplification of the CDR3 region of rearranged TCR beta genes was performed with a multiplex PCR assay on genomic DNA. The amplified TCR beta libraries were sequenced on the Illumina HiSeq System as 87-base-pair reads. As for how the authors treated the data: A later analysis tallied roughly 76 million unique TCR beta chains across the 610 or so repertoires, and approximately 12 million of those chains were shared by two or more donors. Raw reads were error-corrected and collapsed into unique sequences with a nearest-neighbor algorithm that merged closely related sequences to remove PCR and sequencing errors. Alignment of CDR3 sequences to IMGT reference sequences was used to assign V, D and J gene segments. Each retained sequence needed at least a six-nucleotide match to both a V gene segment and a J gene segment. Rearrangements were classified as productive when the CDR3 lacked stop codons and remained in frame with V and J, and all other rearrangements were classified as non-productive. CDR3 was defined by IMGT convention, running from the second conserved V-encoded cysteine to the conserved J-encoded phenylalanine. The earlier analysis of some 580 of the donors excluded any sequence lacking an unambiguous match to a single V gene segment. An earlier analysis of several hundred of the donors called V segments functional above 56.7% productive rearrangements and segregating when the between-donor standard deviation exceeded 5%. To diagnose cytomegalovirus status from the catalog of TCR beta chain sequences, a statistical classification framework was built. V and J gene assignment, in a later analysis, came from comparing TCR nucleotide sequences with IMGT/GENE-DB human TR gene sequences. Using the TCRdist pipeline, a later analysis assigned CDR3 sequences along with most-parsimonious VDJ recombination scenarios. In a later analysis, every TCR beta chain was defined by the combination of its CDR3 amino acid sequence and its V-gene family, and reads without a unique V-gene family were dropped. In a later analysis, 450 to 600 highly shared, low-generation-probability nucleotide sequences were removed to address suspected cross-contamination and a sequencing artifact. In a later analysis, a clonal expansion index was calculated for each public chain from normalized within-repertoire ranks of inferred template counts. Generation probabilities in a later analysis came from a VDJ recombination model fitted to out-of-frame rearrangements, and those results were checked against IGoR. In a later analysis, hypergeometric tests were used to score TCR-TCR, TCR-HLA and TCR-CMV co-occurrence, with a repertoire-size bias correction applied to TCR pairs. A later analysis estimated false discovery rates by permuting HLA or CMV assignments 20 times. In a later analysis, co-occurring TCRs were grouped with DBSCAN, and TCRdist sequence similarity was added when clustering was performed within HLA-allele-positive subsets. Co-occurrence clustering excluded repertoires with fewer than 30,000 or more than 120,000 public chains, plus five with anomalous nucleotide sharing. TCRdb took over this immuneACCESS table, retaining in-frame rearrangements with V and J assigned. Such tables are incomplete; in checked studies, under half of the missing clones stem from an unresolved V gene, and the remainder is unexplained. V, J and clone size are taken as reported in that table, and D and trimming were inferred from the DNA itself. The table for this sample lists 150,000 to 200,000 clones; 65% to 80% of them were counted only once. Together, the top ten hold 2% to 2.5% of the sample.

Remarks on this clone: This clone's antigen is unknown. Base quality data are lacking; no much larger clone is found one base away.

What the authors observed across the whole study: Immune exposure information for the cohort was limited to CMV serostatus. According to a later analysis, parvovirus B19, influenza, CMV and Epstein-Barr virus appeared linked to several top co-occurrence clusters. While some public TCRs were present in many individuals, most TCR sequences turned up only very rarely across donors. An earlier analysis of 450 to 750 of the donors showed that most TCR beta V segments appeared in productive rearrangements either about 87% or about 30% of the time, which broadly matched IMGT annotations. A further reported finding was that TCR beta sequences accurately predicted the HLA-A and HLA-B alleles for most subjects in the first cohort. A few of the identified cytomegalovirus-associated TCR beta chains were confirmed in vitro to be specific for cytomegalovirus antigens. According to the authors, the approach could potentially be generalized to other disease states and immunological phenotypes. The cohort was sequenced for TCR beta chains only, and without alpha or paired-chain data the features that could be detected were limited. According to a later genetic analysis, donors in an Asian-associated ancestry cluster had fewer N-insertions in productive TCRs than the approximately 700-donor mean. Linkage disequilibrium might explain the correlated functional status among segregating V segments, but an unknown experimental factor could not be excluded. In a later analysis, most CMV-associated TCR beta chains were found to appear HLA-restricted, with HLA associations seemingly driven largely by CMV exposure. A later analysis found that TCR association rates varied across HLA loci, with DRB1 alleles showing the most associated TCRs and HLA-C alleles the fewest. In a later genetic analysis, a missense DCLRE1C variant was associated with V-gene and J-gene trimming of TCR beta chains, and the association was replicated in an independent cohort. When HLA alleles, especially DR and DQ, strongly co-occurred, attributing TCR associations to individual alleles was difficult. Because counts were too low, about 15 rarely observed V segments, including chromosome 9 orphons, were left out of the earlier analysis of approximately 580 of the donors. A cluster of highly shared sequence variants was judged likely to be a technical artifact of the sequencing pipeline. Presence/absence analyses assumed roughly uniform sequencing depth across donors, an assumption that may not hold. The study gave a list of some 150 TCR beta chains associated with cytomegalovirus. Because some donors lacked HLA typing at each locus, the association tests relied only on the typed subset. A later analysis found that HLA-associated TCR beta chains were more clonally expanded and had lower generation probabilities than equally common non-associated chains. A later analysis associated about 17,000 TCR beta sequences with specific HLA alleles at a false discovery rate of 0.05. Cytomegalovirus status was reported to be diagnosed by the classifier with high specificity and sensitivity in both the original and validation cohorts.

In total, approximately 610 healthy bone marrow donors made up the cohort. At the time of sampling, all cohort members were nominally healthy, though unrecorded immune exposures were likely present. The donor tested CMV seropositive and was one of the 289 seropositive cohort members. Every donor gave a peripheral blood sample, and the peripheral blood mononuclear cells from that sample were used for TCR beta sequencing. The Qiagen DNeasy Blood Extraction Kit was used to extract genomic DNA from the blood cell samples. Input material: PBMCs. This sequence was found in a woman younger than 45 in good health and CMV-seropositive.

CDR3 protein: CASSLGSLYGYTF. The sequenced DNA: TGTGCCAGCAGCTTAGGCTCCCTATATGGCTACACCTTC. The chain employs TRBV7-9 and TRBJ1-2, with an unclear D gene assignment. Cut back by 1 base and 5 bases, the V and J ends lie 8 bases apart. The CDR3 numbers 13 residues from cysteine through phenylalanine. This entry keeps only the CDR3 DNA: 39 bases, framed from base 1. The germline V gene encodes CDR1 SEHNR and CDR2 FQNEAQ (reference sequence).